This is a list of T cell receptor beta chains from one sample in a study of cytomegalovirus exposure and HLA in healthy donors. Sequencing used immunoSEQ multiplex PCR; TCRdb keeps in-frame clones, though not all of them. The table includes approximately 100,000 clones, just over 70% detected once. The sample taken for sequencing was PBMCs. These receptors originate from a boy aged 5 to 17 in good health and CMV-seronegative. Both conserved end residues are part of each CDR3. A D gene is named only where the DNA matches it firmly. Size is stated for part of the rows, as once, few or many counts, or as a class when the clone is expanded.

v_gene	abundance	j_gene	len	d_gene	CDR3nt	CDR3aa
TRBV5-1	once	TRBJ2-4	17	TRBD1	TGCGCCAGCAGCCTAACGGGACAGGGTGAGGCCGGAGACATTCAGTACTTC	CASSLTGQGEAGDIQYF
TRBV2	NA	TRBJ1-5	14	NA	TGTGCCAGCAATGACGGGGGGCTTGTTCAGCCCCAGCATTTT	CASNDGGLVQPQHF
TRBV29-1	once	TRBJ2-7	14	TRBD2	TGCAGCGTCCCCTCGGGGGGGCCCGTTGGCGAGCAGTACTTC	CSVPSGGPVGEQYF
TRBV27	once	TRBJ2-7	16	NA	TGTGCCAGCAGTTTTGGCGCAGGGACACCCCAAAACGAGCAGTACTTC	CASSFGAGTPQNEQYF
TRBV19	NA	TRBJ2-3	17	TRBD2	TGTGCCAGTAGTATTCAGGCTAGCGGGGGAGACACAGATACGCAGTATTTT	CASSIQASGGDTDTQYF
TRBV10-3	NA	TRBJ2-3	13	TRBD2	TGTGCCACACTAGCGGAAAACACAGATACGCAGTATTTT	CATLAENTDTQYF
TRBV11-3	NA	TRBJ2-7	12	NA	TGTGCCAGCAGCTCCAGACAGGTTTCGAGGTACTTC	CASSSRQVSRYF
TRBV4-1	once	TRBJ1-2	16	NA	TGCGCCAGCAGCCCCACCCTTACAGGGTATAACTATGGCTACACCTTC	CASSPTLTGYNYGYTF
TRBV18	few	TRBJ1-3	16	NA	TGTGCCAGCTCACCACTTAGGGGCTTCTCTGGAAACACCATATATTTT	CASSPLRGFSGNTIYF
TRBV5-4	NA	TRBJ1-1	14	TRBD1	TGTGCCAGCAGCTTGGCCGGGACAGGCACTGAAGCTTTCTTT	CASSLAGTGTEAFF
TRBV7-2	NA	TRBJ1-1	13	NA	TGTGCCAGCTCTGGACAGTTGAACACTGAAGCTTTCTTT	CASSGQLNTEAFF
TRBV27	few	TRBJ2-2	13	NA	TGTGCCAGCAGTGCATGGACAGCCGGGGAGCTGTTTTTT	CASSAWTAGELFF
TRBV6-5	NA	TRBJ2-7	14	NA	TGTGCCAGCAGTTACTCGATTAGGGGGAACGAGCAGTACTTC	CASSYSIRGNEQYF
TRBV30	NA	TRBJ1-2	13	NA	TGTGCCTGGAGTGGGCCATCTAACTATGGCTACACCTTC	CAWSGPSNYGYTF
TRBV6-1	NA	TRBJ2-5	15	NA	TGTGCCAGCAGGAGGACACACGGATACCAAGAGACCCAGTACTTC	CASRRTHGYQETQYF
TRBV7-2	NA	TRBJ2-7	16	TRBD2	TGTGCCAGCAGCGTCGGACTAGCGGGAAGTTCCTACGAGCAGTACTTC	CASSVGLAGSSYEQYF
TRBV5-1	NA	TRBJ2-7	14	TRBD2	TGCGCCAGCAGCTCAGGACTAGTTGGAAACGAGCAGTACTTC	CASSSGLVGNEQYF
TRBV28	NA	TRBJ2-2	15	NA	TGTGCCAGCAGTTTATCCCCTCCGGGCACCGGGGAGCTGTTTTTT	CASSLSPPGTGELFF
TRBV11-3	NA	TRBJ2-3	15	NA	TGTGCCAGCAGCTTAGATGGGAAGAGGGCAGATACGCAGTATTTT	CASSLDGKRADTQYF
TRBV10-3	NA	TRBJ1-5	15	TRBD1	TGTGCCACGGACGGAACAGGGGTGAGCAATCAGCCCCAGCATTTT	CATDGTGVSNQPQHF
TRBV30	few	TRBJ1-5	14	NA	TGTGCCTGGAGTAGGGCAGGGTGGAATCAGCCCCAGCATTTT	CAWSRAGWNQPQHF
TRBV5-1	NA	TRBJ2-5	16	TRBD1	TGCGCCAGCAGCCCCGGACAGGGCGCAGCTCAAGAGACCCAGTACTTC	CASSPGQGAAQETQYF